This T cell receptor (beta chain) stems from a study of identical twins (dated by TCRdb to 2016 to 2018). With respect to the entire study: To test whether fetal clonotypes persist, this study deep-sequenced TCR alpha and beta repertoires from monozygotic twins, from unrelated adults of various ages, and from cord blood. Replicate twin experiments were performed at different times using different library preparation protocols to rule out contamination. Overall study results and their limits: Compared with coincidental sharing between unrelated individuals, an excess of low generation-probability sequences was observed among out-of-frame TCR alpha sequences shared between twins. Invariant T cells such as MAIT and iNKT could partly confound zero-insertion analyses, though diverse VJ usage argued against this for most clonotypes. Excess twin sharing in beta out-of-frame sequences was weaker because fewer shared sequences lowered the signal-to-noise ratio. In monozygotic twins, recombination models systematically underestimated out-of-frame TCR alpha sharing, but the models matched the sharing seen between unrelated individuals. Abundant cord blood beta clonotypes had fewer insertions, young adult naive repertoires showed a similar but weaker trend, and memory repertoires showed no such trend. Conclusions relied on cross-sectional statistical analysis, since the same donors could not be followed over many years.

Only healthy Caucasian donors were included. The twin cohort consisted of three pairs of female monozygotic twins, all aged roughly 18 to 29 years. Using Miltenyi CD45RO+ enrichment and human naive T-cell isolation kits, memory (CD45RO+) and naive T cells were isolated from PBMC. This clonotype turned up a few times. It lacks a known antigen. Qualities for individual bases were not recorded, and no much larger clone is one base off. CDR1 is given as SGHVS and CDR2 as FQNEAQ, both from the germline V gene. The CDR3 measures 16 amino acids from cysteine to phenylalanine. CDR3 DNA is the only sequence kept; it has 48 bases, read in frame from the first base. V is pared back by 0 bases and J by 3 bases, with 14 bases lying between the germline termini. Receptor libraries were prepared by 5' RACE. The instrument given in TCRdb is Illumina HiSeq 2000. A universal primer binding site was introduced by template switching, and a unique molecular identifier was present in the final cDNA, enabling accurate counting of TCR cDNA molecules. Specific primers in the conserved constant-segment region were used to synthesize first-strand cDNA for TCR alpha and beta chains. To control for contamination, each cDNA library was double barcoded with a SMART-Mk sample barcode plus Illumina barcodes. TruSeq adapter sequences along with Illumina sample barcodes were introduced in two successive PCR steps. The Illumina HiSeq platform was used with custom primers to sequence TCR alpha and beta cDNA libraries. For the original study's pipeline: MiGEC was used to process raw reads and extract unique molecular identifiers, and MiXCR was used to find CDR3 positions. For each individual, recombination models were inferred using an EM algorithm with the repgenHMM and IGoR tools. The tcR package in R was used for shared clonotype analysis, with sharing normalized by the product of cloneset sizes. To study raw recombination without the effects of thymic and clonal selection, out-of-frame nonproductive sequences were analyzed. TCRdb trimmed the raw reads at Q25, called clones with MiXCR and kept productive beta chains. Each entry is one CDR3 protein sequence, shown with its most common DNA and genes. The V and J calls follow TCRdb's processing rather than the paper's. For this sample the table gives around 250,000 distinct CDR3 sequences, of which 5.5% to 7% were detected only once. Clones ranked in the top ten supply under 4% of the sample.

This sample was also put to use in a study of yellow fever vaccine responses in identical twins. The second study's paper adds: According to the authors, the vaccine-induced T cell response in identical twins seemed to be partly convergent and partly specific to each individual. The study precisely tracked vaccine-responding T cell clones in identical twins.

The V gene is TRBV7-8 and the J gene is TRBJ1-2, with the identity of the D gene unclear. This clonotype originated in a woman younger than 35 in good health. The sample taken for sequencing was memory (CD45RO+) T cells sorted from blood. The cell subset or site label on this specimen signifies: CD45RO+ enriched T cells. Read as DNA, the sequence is TGTGCCAGCAGCTTAGCGCTAACCCAGTCCTACTATGGCTACACCTTC. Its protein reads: CASSLALTQSYYGYTF. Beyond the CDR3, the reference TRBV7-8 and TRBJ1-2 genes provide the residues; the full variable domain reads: GAGVSQSPRYKVAKRGQDVALRCDPISGHVSLFWYQQALGQGPEFLTYFQNEAQLDKSGLPSDRFFAERPEGSVSTLKIQRTQQEDSAVYLCASSLALTQSYYGYTFGSGTRLTVV.